The T cell receptor beta chain under discussion was sequenced for a study of Graves' ophthalmopathy and Graves' hyperthyroidism. Overall study findings and caveats: The model predicted ophthalmopathy progression with 60% to 71% sensitivity and approximately 72% specificity.

The authors amplified TCR beta CDR3 regions from RNA transcripts. First-round RT-PCR employed HTBI primers, with a second-round multiplex PCR after it. TCRdb reprocessed the multiplex PCR reads via MiXCR and lists one record per CDR3 protein. The table has more than 550,000 distinct CDR3 sequences, about two fifths seen once. This clonotype was observed many times. Its specificity is not known. Orbital computed tomography and thyroid ultrasound, along with TRAb, serum thyroxine and clinical symptoms, underpinned diagnosis. The germline CDR1 and CDR2 sequences are SQVTM and ANQGSEA. The trim removed 1 base at V and 4 bases at J, leaving 12 bases unmatched. The CDR3 sequence is 16 residues long.

This receptor was identified in an adult man with Graves' ophthalmopathy. The J gene is TRBJ1-1, the V gene TRBV29-1; 7 nucleotides match TRBD1. The sequenced material came from peripheral blood. The CDR3 region has the DNA TGCAGCGTTGAAGTAAGGCGACAGGGCGTCGGCACTGAAGCTTTCTTT. Translated, it gives CSVEVRRQGVGTEAFF.